These T cell receptor beta chains were read from a single sample in a study of blood T cells in healthy people across ages. Using its own MiXCR run on the 5' RACE reads, TCRdb lists one record per CDR3 protein. Here the sample spans 750,000 or so distinct CDR3 sequences, 25% being singletons. These data were also filed under a second study, of T cells of mothers and their children.

Sequencing was carried out using blood. All receptors come from a boy between 10 and 17 years old in good health. Each CDR3 is given with its conserved first and last residue. A D gene is named only where the DNA matches it firmly. Clone size is shown for a subset of rows, as once, few, many or a class of expanded clone.

V: TRBV6-1
D: NA
J: TRBJ2-7
size: NA
CDR3: CASSEAMGGGPPYEQYF
DNA: TGTGCCAGCAGTGAAGCCATGGGAGGCGGGCCCCCCTACGAGCAGTACTTC

V: TRBV3-1
D: NA
J: TRBJ1-5
size: NA
CDR3: CAGSQGLGGNQPQHF
DNA: TGTGCCGGCAGCCAAGGTTTAGGGGGAAATCAGCCCCAGCATTTT

V: TRBV29-1
D: TRBD2
J: TRBJ2-5
size: few
CDR3: CSVRPGLARETQYF
DNA: TGCAGCGTGCGCCCGGGACTAGCGAGAGAGACCCAGTACTTC

V: TRBV11-2
D: TRBD1
J: TRBJ2-3
size: few
CDR3: CASSRYTGQVMETQYF
DNA: TGTGCCAGCAGCCGTTATACGGGACAGGTCATGGAGACGCAGTATTTT

V: TRBV6-6
D: NA
J: TRBJ1-5
size: few
CDR3: CASSLSPAGQPQHF
DNA: TGTGCCAGCAGTCTTTCACCCGCAGGTCAGCCCCAGCATTTT

V: TRBV28
D: TRBD2
J: TRBJ2-2
size: NA
CDR3: CASSPTSVNTGELFF
DNA: TGTGCCAGCAGCCCCACTAGCGTAAACACCGGGGAGCTGTTTTTT

V: TRBV7-2
D: TRBD2
J: TRBJ2-1
size: NA
CDR3: CASSRQSVAGYNEQFF
DNA: TGTGCCAGCAGCCGTCAGTCGGTAGCGGGGTACAATGAGCAGTTCTTC

V: TRBV2
D: TRBD2
J: TRBJ2-1
size: NA
CDR3: CASSDGGELYNEQFF
DNA: TGTGCCAGCAGTGATGGGGGGGAACTCTACAATGAGCAGTTCTTC

V: TRBV28
D: NA
J: TRBJ1-4
size: NA
CDR3: CASSLGVRGRGDMFF
DNA: TGTGCCAGCAGTTTAGGGGTCCGGGGGAGAGGGGATATGTTTTTT

V: TRBV7-9
D: TRBD2
J: TRBJ2-1
size: few
CDR3: CASSPRPGRDNQQFF
DNA: TGTGCCAGCAGCCCTAGACCGGGGAGGGATAATCAGCAGTTCTTC

V: TRBV7-8
D: TRBD1
J: TRBJ1-4
size: NA
CDR3: CASSWTGEKLFF
DNA: TGTGCCAGCAGCTGGACAGGGGAAAAACTGTTTTTT

V: TRBV28
D: NA
J: TRBJ2-7
size: few
CDR3: CASLGGDNYEQYF
DNA: TGTGCCAGCCTAGGGGGGGACAACTACGAGCAGTACTTC

V: TRBV11-2
D: NA
J: TRBJ2-4
size: NA
CDR3: CASSLEGRGANIQYF
DNA: TGTGCCAGCAGCTTAGAAGGCAGGGGAGCAAACATTCAGTACTTC

V: TRBV5-1
D: TRBD2
J: TRBJ2-5
size: few
CDR3: CASSLVELAGKETQYF
DNA: TGCGCCAGCAGCTTGGTCGAGCTAGCGGGTAAAGAGACCCAGTACTTC

V: TRBV7-2
D: NA
J: TRBJ1-4
size: NA
CDR3: CASSLAGRGSEKLFF
DNA: TGTGCCAGCAGCTTAGCAGGGAGGGGTTCTGAAAAACTGTTTTTT

V: TRBV20-1
D: NA
J: TRBJ2-7
size: NA
CDR3: CSASTLAPLYEQYF
DNA: TGCAGTGCTAGCACTCTAGCACCACTTTACGAGCAGTACTTC

V: TRBV7-9
D: NA
J: TRBJ2-4
size: NA
CDR3: CASSQATLAKNIQYF
DNA: TGTGCCAGCAGCCAAGCGACACTAGCCAAAAACATTCAGTACTTC

V: TRBV2
D: NA
J: TRBJ2-7
size: few
CDR3: CASSEGEAYEQYF
DNA: TGTGCCAGCAGTGAAGGGGAGGCCTACGAGCAGTACTTC

V: TRBV9
D: NA
J: TRBJ2-3
size: NA
CDR3: CASSVTGSTDTQYF
DNA: TGTGCCAGCAGCGTCACCGGGAGCACAGATACGCAGTATTTT

V: TRBV10-3
D: NA
J: TRBJ2-7
size: NA
CDR3: CAISESPWQDAYEQYF
DNA: TGTGCCATCAGTGAGTCTCCTTGGCAGGATGCCTACGAGCAGTACTTC

V: TRBV14
D: NA
J: TRBJ2-7
size: NA
CDR3: CASSQDWQSSYEQYF
DNA: TGTGCCAGCAGCCAAGATTGGCAGAGCTCCTACGAGCAGTACTTC

V: TRBV12-5
D: TRBD2
J: TRBJ2-4
size: few
CDR3: CASGLGTSGNIQYF
DNA: TGTGCTAGTGGTTTGGGGACTAGCGGAAACATTCAGTACTTC

V: TRBV28
D: NA
J: TRBJ2-7
size: NA
CDR3: CASSPAIYGRGYEQYF
DNA: TGTGCCAGCAGTCCGGCCATATACGGGAGAGGCTACGAGCAGTACTTC

V: TRBV5-1
D: NA
J: TRBJ1-1
size: few
CDR3: CASSLRQVDVVAEAFF
DNA: TGCGCCAGCAGCTTGCGACAGGTCGATGTAGTGGCTGAAGCTTTCTTT

V: TRBV10-3
D: TRBD1
J: TRBJ2-1
size: few
CDR3: CAISESSFGTGEPNEQFF
DNA: TGTGCCATCAGTGAGTCGAGTTTCGGAACAGGGGAGCCCAATGAGCAGTTCTTC

V: TRBV6-2/TRBV6-3
D: NA
J: TRBJ2-7
size: few
CDR3: CASRGPIEQYF
DNA: TGTGCCAGCAGGGGACCCATCGAGCAGTACTTC

V: TRBV24-1
D: NA
J: TRBJ2-1
size: NA
CDR3: CATSDISYNEQFF
DNA: TGTGCCACCAGTGACATTTCCTACAATGAGCAGTTCTTC